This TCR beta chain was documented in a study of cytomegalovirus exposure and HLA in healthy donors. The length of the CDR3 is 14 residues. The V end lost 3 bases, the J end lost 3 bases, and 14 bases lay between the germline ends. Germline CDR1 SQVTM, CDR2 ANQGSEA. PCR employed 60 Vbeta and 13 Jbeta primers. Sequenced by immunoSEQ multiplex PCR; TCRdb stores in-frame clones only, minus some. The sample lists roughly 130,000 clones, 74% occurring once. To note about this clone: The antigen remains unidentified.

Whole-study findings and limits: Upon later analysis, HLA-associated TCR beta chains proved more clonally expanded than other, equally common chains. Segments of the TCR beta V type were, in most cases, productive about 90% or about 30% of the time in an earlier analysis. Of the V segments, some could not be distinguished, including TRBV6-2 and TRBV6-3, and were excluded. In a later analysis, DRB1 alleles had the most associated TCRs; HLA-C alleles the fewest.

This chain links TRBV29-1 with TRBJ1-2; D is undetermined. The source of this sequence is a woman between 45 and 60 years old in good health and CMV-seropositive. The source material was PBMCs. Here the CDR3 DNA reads TGCAGCGTTGACCTCCCGACATACGACTATGGCTACACCTTC. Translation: CSVDLPTYDYGYTF.